Listed below are T cell receptor beta chains from one sample, sequenced in a study of shared clonotypes between healthy human individuals. Data came from immunoSEQ multiplex PCR; TCRdb stores just in-frame clones and leaves some out. The data show more than 1 million clones, approximately 80% seen once. Sequenced input: memory CD4+ T cells from PBMCs. The receptors were gathered from a man younger than 35 in good health. Some clones in this sample may be carry-over from other donors' samples. Both conserved end residues are part of each CDR3. Only part of the rows carry a size: once, few, many, or a class if the clone is expanded.

j_call,v_call,clone_size,cdr3_aa
TRBJ2-7,TRBV5-6,-,CASSLTNLHEQYF
TRBJ2-2,TRBV18,once,CASSPRVTSGPTGELFF
TRBJ1-2,TRBV19,once,CASGSGEGTLGYTF
TRBJ1-2,TRBV7-8,-,CASSLEDSTYGYTF
TRBJ1-1,TRBV29-1,-,CSVERGQGIENEAFF
TRBJ2-5,TRBV5-5,-,CASSLWAAQETQYF
TRBJ2-4,TRBV5-4,few,CASSSYRGKNIQYF
TRBJ1-1,TRBV6-5,once,CASSYQGATNTEAFF
TRBJ1-5,TRBV6-5,-,CASRPGGVPDQPQHF
TRBJ2-5,TRBV7-3,-,CASSRTAQETQYF
TRBJ2-3,TRBV4-2,-,CASSPTSSMGADTQYF
TRBJ1-5,TRBV7-2,-,CASSLAIGGGTHQPQHF
TRBJ1-5,TRBV28,-,CASTIRGVVGQPQHF
TRBJ2-1,TRBV11-2,-,CASSFTRGNNEQFF
TRBJ1-4,TRBV2,-,CASSESGVAVNEKLFF
TRBJ2-7,TRBV10-1,-,CASSGGLARGEVFEQYF
TRBJ1-2,TRBV7-9,-,CASTQGNYGYTF